A selection of T cell receptor beta chains follows, all from one sample in a study of blood T cell repertoires in COVID-19. Libraries were prepared by immunoSEQ multiplex PCR; TCRdb keeps only in-frame clonotypes and omits some of them. This sample carries roughly 300,000 clones, roughly 90% of them seen once, and the ten largest clones take 1.8%. Specimen: peripheral blood. These receptors came from a woman in her thirties with COVID-19, enrolled during active disease. Both conserved end residues are part of each CDR3.

TRBV5-1,CASSLEQGANINSPLHF
TRBV19,CASRAGDTEAFF
TRBV14,CASSQEWWGGYNEQFF
TRBV3-1/TRBV3-2,CASSQGGGKNIQYF
TRBV4-1,CASSQGLGVMQFF
TRBV7-2,CASSSDRGRAFF
TRBV11-3,CASSVGTEAFF
TRBV29-1,CSAMTGNPYEQYF
TRBV27,CASSQRLAQETQYF
TRBV9,CASSSSRDRGFDEQFF
TRBV28,CASSAPGQGSSYGYTF
TRBV3-1/TRBV3-2,CASSQGGGNEKLFF
TRBV9,CASSRTGTGEEKLFF
TRBV27,CATRRGGEQFF
TRBV28,CASSLSWTGGEKLFF
TRBV7-2,CASSLFRGIEQYF
TRBV5-4,CASRSSGSYGYTF
TRBV5-6,CASSLGLTYGYTF
TRBV4-1,CASSQALVSGENEQFF
TRBV19,CASGRQGSGGYTF
TRBV7-6,CASSTGGNYGYTF
TRBV19,CASSLGAGGNTEAFF
TRBV11-1,CASSLDGQGLNTEAFF
TRBV7-9,CASRQFSGRQGHEQFF
TRBV5-6,CASSPPGGLRYNEQFF
TRBV18,CASNRAGNTEAFF
TRBV6-2/TRBV6-3,CASSSGQGIRNTIYF
TRBV6-4,CASRATSALRGEQFF
TRBV3-1/TRBV3-2,CASSPDPRGMGSTDTQYF